The 14 T cell receptor beta chains presented below share a single source sample, sequenced in a study of blood T cell repertoires in COVID-19. The protocol was immunoSEQ multiplex PCR, while the TCRdb copy is restricted to in-frame clones and leaves out a portion. The data show around 220,000 clones, just over 85% seen once. Material for sequencing was peripheral blood. The receptors come from a man aged 18-30 years with active or convalescent COVID-19.

The gene calls are TRBV7-9 and TRBJ2-7, with D perhaps TRBD1 (7 bases). V lost 1 base and J 7 bases, leaving 20 bases between the germline ends. The CDR3 has 16 amino acids. Germline assignment: CDR1 SEHNR and CDR2 FQNEAQ (reference sequence). This CDR3 reads CASSLGGGGKGREQYF. The CDR3 DNA follows: TGTGCCAGCAGCTTAGGTGGAGGGGGCAAGGGGCGAGAGCAGTACTTC.

The chain links TRBV9 to TRBJ2-7; possible D gene TRBD1, 6 bases. The germline V and J ends were trimmed by 4 bases and 1 base, with 15 bases remaining between them. CDR3 size: 15 residues. CDR1 and CDR2 (germline): SGDLS, YYNGEE. CDR3 DNA: TGTGCCAGCAGCCGGGGACACCCCGATTCCTACGAGCAGTACTTC. This sequence encodes CASSRGHPDSYEQYF. The complete variable domain, with remaining parts taken from reference TRBV9 and TRBJ2-7, reads DSGVTQTPKHLITATGQRVTLRCSPRSGDLSVYWYQQSLDQGLQFLIQYYNGEERAKGNILERFSAQQFPDLHSELNLSSLELGDSALYFCASSRGHPDSYEQYFGPGTRLTVT.

For the CDR3, the DNA is TGTGCCGGCTCCCGCGGGGACAGGACAAAGGGCGGGGAGCTGTTTTTT. It codes for CAGSRGDRTKGGELFF. The V and J genes are TRBV3-1 (or the pseudogene TRBV3-2) and TRBJ2-2; 8 bases align to TRBD1. Germline loops: CDR1 LGHDT, CDR2 YNNKEL (reference sequence). V shed 11 bases and J 7 bases; nucleotides not matched to a gene: 18. This CDR3 is 16 amino acids long.

CDR3 DNA sequence: TGTGCCAGCAGCGCAGGACTCGGCTTGGGGACCCAGTACTTC. Translated, it gives CASSAGLGLGTQYF. The chain links TRBV9 to TRBJ2-5; D may be TRBD2 (5 bases). This CDR3 has 14 residues. In germline, CDR1 is SGDLS, CDR2 YYNGEE. V was pared by 3 bases and J by 7 bases, with 16 bases between.

This chain joins TRBV9 and TRBJ1-5, with 7 positions matching TRBD1. After removal of 4 bases from V and 3 bases from J, the junction contained 7 bases not matched to a gene. The CDR3 has 15 amino acids. Germline V CDR1 and CDR2: SGDLS, YYNGEE. The CDR3 DNA sequence: TGTGCCAGCAGCATAGAGGGACAGTACAATCAGCCCCAGCATTTT. Translated: CASSIEGQYNQPQHF. The full variable domain, with the rest looked up from reference TRBV9 and TRBJ1-5, is DSGVTQTPKHLITATGQRVTLRCSPRSGDLSVYWYQQSLDQGLQFLIQYYNGEERAKGNILERFSAQQFPDLHSELNLSSLELGDSALYFCASSIEGQYNQPQHFGDGTRLSIL.

The V and J genes are TRBV6-2 or TRBV6-3 and TRBJ2-1; TRBD2 aligns across 10 bases. The germline CDR1 and CDR2 sequences are MNHEY and SVGEGT. V gave up 2 bases and J gave up 9 bases; unmatched junction bases: 10. The CDR3 extends over 16 amino acids. CDR3 amino acids: CASSYGASGRIGEQFF. The CDR3 nucleotides read TGTGCCAGCAGTTACGGGGCTAGCGGGAGAATCGGTGAGCAGTTCTTC.

The J gene is TRBJ2-7, the V gene TRBV28, with 9 nucleotides matching TRBD2. The CDR3 has 18 residues. V was clipped by 7 bases and J by 1 base; unmatched bases: 17. CDR1 is MDHEN and CDR2 is SYDVKM in the germline V gene. The CDR3 sequence is CASTQRLGLAGQSYEQYF. CDR3 sequence (DNA): TGTGCCAGCACCCAACGTTTGGGCCTAGCGGGACAGTCCTACGAGCAGTACTTC.

This chain joins TRBV5-4 and TRBJ1-2, with D maybe TRBD1 (5 bases). Germline assignment: CDR1 SGHNT and CDR2 YYREEE (reference sequence). V gave up 4 bases and J gave up 7 bases, with 17 bases separating them. The CDR3 has 14 residues. In DNA form, the CDR3 reads TGTGCCAGCAGCGTCGTTCTAGGGGCGGCTGGCTACACCTTC. Translation gives CASSVVLGAAGYTF. The full variable domain, completed using reference TRBV5-4 and TRBJ1-2, is ETGVTQSPTHLIKTRGQQVTLRCSSQSGHNTVSWYQQALGQGPQFIFQYYREEENGRGNFPPRFSGLQFPNYSSELNVNALELDDSALYLCASSVVLGAAGYTFGSGTRLTVV.

This clone was seen a handful of times. This chain uses TRBV6-2 or TRBV6-3 with TRBJ1-1; D is perhaps TRBD1 (6 bases). Trimming removed 2 bases from V and 0 bases from J, with 13 bases in between. Germline V gene lookup returns CDR1 MNHEY and CDR2 SVGEGT. CDR3 size: 16 residues. This CDR3 is CASSYRRTEMNTEAFF. The DNA of the CDR3 is TGTGCCAGCAGTTACCGACGGACAGAAATGAACACTGAAGCTTTCTTT.

This chain links TRBV11-2 with TRBJ2-7; possibly TRBD1 for D (5 bases). From germline, CDR1 is SGHAT and CDR2 FQNNGV. The CDR3 length is 14 residues. V dropped 2 bases and J dropped 0 bases, with 8 bases sitting between them. CDR3 DNA sequence: TGTGCCAGCAGCTTATCAGGGCTCTCCTACGAGCAGTACTTC. Translation: CASSLSGLSYEQYF.

The gene calls are TRBV7-2 and TRBJ2-5, with D possibly TRBD2 on 5 matching bases. The V end lost 5 bases, the J end lost 4 bases, and 20 bases lay between the germline ends. The CDR3 contains 16 residues. CDR1 is SGHTA and CDR2 is FQGNSA in the germline V gene. CDR3 bases: TGTGCCAGCAGCCACGGGCCAGGAAGAGGGATAGAGACCCAGTACTTC. It yields the protein CASSHGPGRGIETQYF. Variable domain in full (rest from reference TRBV7-2 and TRBJ2-5): GAGVSQSPSNKVTEKGKDVELRCDPISGHTALYWYRQSLGQGLEFLIYFQGNSAPDKSGLPSDRFSAERTGGSVSTLTIQRTQQEDSAVYLCASSHGPGRGIETQYFGPGTRLLVL.

The chain uses TRBV9 and TRBJ1-2, with D possibly being TRBD1 (5 bases). This CDR3 contains 15 residues. The V end was cut by 4 bases, the J end by 5 bases, with 18 bases between. CDR1 and CDR2 (germline): SGDLS, YYNGEE. The CDR3 spells CASSRTETAIYGYTF. For the CDR3, the DNA is TGTGCCAGCAGCCGGACCGAGACAGCAATTTATGGCTACACCTTC.

As regards this clone: One end of the junction is discordant with germline, which a read error may explain. V gene TRBV30 combines with J gene TRBJ2-7; TRBD1 aligns across 12 bases. The CDR3 runs 11 residues. Germline V gives CDR1 GTSNPN, CDR2 SVGIG (reference sequence). Here the CDR3 DNA reads TGTGCCTGGAGGGGGACAGGGGGCTTGCGCTTC. It yields the protein CAWRGTGGLRF.

In this sample, this clone turned up once. V and J are TRBV29-1 and TRBJ2-7; the D gene is possibly TRBD1 (5 bases). This CDR3 comprises 12 residues. CDR1 and CDR2 from the germline V gene are SQVTM and ANQGSEA. Deletions cut 6 bases from V and 1 base from J, with 10 bases between. CDR3 loop: CSVADTSYEQYF. As DNA, the CDR3 is TGCAGCGTCGCGGACACATCCTACGAGCAGTACTTC.